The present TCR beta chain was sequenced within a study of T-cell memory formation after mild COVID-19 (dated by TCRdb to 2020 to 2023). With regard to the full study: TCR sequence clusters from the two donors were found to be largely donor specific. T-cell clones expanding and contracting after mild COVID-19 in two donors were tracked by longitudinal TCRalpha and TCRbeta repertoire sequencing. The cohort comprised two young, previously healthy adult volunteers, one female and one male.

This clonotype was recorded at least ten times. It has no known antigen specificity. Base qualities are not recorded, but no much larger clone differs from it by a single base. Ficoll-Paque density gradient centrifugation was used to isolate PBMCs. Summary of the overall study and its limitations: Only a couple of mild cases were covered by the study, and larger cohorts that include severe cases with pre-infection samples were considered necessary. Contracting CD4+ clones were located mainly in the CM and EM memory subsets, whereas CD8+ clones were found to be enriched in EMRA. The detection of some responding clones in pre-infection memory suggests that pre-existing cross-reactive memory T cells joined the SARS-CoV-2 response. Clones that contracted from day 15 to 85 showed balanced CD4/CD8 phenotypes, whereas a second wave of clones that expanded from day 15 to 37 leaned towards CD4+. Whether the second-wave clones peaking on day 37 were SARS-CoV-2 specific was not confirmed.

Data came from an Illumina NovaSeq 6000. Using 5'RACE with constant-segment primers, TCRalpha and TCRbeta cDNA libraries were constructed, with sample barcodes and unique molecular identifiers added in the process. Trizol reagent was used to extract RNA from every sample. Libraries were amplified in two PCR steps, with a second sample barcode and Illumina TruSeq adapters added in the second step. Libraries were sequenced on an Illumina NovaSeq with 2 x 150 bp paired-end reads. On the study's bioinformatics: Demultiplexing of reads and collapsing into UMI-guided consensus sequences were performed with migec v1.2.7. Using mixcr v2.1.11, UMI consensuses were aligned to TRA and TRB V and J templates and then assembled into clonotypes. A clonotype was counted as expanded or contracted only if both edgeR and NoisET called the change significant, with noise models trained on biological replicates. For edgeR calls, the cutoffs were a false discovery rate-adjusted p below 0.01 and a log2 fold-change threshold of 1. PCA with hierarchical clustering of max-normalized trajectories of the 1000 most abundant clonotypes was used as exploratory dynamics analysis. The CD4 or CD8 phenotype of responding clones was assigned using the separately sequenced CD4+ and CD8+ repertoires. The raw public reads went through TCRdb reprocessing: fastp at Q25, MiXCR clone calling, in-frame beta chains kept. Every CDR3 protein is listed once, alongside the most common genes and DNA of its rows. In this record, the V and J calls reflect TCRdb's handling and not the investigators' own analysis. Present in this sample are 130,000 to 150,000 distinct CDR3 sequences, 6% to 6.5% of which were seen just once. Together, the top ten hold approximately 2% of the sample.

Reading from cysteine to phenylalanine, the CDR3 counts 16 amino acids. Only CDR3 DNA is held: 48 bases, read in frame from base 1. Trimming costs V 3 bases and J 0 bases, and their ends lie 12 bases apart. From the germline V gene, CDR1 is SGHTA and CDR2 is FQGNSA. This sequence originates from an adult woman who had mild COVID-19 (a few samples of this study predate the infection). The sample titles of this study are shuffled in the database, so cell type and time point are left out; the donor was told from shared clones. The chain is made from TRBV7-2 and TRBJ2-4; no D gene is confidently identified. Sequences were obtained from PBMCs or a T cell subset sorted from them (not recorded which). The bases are TGTGCCAGCAGCTTGCAGACGGTACTAGCCAAAAACATTCAGTACTTC. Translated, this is CASSLQTVLAKNIQYF. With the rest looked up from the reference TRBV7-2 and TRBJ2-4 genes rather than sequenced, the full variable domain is GAGVSQSPSNKVTEKGKDVELRCDPISGHTALYWYRQSLGQGLEFLIYFQGNSAPDKSGLPSDRFSAERTGGSVSTLTIQRTQQEDSAVYLCASSLQTVLAKNIQYFGAGTRLSVL.